Sequencing of this T cell receptor beta chain was carried out in a study of cytomegalovirus exposure and HLA in healthy donors. Whole-study findings and limits: In a later analysis, across HLA loci, associated TCR counts were highest for DRB1, lowest for HLA-C. Researchers reported in a later analysis that a missense DCLRE1C variant was tied to TCR beta V- and J-gene trimming. What a later analysis showed was that several of the most significant clusters appeared linked to common viral pathogens. The study designated 150 to 200 TCR beta chains cytomegalovirus-associated.

The germline V and J ends were trimmed by 4 bases and 5 bases, with 14 bases remaining between them. The CDR3 contains 15 residues. Germline CDR1 MNHEY, CDR2 SVGAGI. This clone came up a few times. Its cognate antigen is unknown. 13 Jbeta primers and 60 Vbeta primers were used for the PCR. The table came from immunoSEQ multiplex PCR; TCRdb's copy has only in-frame clones and leaves some out. Of about 130,000 clones listed, 8.5% are singletons. The source of this sequence is a man aged 40-55 years in good health and CMV-seronegative. The specimen was PBMCs. V usage is TRBV6-5 and J usage is TRBJ2-2, with a weak D call TRBD2 (6 bases). The CDR3 is CASSSRRGNTGELFF. CDR3 coding DNA: TGTGCCAGCAGTTCACGACGGGGGAATACCGGGGAGCTGTTTTTT.